A selection of T cell receptor beta chains follows, all from one sample in a study of cytomegalovirus exposure and HLA in healthy donors. Produced via immunoSEQ multiplex PCR; TCRdb's table is partial and in-frame only. The sample includes some 200,000 clones, approximately 80% of them seen just once. Sequencing was carried out using PBMCs. The receptors were sampled from a woman aged 25 to 45 in good health and CMV-seronegative. Each CDR3 is given with its conserved first and last residue. The D gene is left open where the match is weak. Where a row states a size, it is once, few, many or the class of an expanded clone; other rows omit it.

size: once; J: TRBJ2-7; D: .; V: TRBV18; CDR3: CASSPYSTYEQYF; DNA: TGTGCCAGCTCACCATACAGTACCTACGAGCAGTACTTC
size: few; J: TRBJ1-5; D: .; V: TRBV4-2; CDR3: CASSPGGTTNQPQHF; DNA: TGTGCCAGCAGCCCTGGGGGGACTACCAATCAGCCCCAGCATTTT
size: few; J: TRBJ1-4; D: .; V: TRBV7-9; CDR3: CSSSHGGLATNEKLFF; DNA: TGTTCCTCATCTCACGGGGGGTTAGCAACTAATGAAAAACTGTTTTTT
size: few; J: TRBJ1-1; D: TRBD1; V: TRBV27; CDR3: CASSESTGLNTEAFF; DNA: TGTGCCAGCAGTGAGTCGACAGGGTTGAACACTGAAGCTTTCTTT
size: .; J: TRBJ2-1; D: TRBD2; V: TRBV19; CDR3: CASSMAASGRPDNEQFF; DNA: TGTGCCAGTAGTATGGCGGCTAGCGGGAGGCCGGATAATGAGCAGTTCTTC
size: .; J: TRBJ2-1; D: TRBD2; V: TRBV4-2; CDR3: CASSQESGLATSNEQFF; DNA: TGTGCCAGCAGCCAAGAGTCGGGACTAGCAACCTCTAATGAGCAGTTCTTC
size: few; J: TRBJ1-1; D: TRBD1; V: TRBV6-5; CDR3: CASSYYRDRETEAFF; DNA: TGTGCCAGCAGTTACTATCGGGACAGGGAAACTGAAGCTTTCTTT
size: .; J: TRBJ2-2; D: TRBD1; V: TRBV5-8; CDR3: CASSPGTGGSTGELFF; DNA: TGTGCCAGCAGCCCAGGGACAGGGGGCTCGACCGGGGAGCTGTTTTTT
size: .; J: TRBJ2-7; D: TRBD1; V: TRBV4-2; CDR3: CASSSWDRGLSSYEQYF; DNA: TGTGCCAGCAGCTCTTGGGACAGGGGTTTGAGCTCCTACGAGCAGTACTTC
size: .; J: TRBJ2-7; D: .; V: TRBV7-8; CDR3: CASSLAASRLAGYF; DNA: TGTGCCAGCAGCTTAGCGGCTTCAAGATTAGCTGGTTACTTC
size: .; J: TRBJ2-1; D: .; V: TRBV27; CDR3: CASSFAGSSYNEQFF; DNA: TGTGCCAGCAGTTTTGCTGGGAGCTCCTACAATGAGCAGTTCTTC
size: .; J: TRBJ1-1; D: .; V: TRBV19; CDR3: CASSPGWNLNTEAFF; DNA: TGTGCCAGTAGTCCCGGGTGGAATCTGAACACTGAAGCTTTCTTT
size: .; J: TRBJ2-1; D: TRBD2; V: TRBV11-2; CDR3: CASTRTPPGGEQFF; DNA: TGTGCCAGCACCAGGACGCCCCCGGGAGGTGAGCAGTTCTTC
size: .; J: TRBJ1-3; D: TRBD1; V: TRBV11-2; CDR3: CASSFYGTGYRSGNTIYF; DNA: TGTGCCAGCAGCTTTTACGGGACAGGGTATCGTTCGGGAAACACCATATATTTT
size: .; J: TRBJ2-7; D: .; V: TRBV19; CDR3: CASTQTGTTYEQYF; DNA: TGTGCCAGTACCCAGACAGGTACGACCTACGAGCAGTACTTC
size: few; J: TRBJ2-7; D: TRBD2; V: TRBV11-2; CDR3: CASTVTSGAYEQYF; DNA: TGTGCCAGCACCGTGACTAGCGGGGCCTACGAGCAGTACTTC
size: few; J: TRBJ2-7; D: TRBD2; V: TRBV5-8; CDR3: CASSLALAGGGFEQYF; DNA: TGTGCCAGCAGCTTGGCTCTAGCGGGAGGGGGATTCGAGCAGTACTTC
size: .; J: TRBJ2-5; D: TRBD1; V: TRBV5-1; CDR3: CASSRGQGAKETQYF; DNA: TGCGCCAGCAGCCGGGGACAGGGGGCCAAAGAGACCCAGTACTTC
size: .; J: TRBJ1-6; D: .; V: TRBV15; CDR3: CATSRVYGGNSPLHF; DNA: TGTGCCACCAGCAGAGTCTACGGGGGTAATTCACCCCTCCACTTT
size: .; J: TRBJ2-5; D: .; V: TRBV21-1; CDR3: CASIGLAGGLSLQETQYF; DNA: TGTGCCAGCATAGGGCTAGCGGGGGGGCTCTCCCTCCAAGAGACCCAGTACTTC
size: .; J: TRBJ1-1; D: .; V: TRBV18; CDR3: CASSPRGGLSTEAFF; DNA: TGTGCCAGCTCACCACGGGGGGGGTTGAGCACTGAAGCTTTCTTT
size: .; J: TRBJ1-1; D: TRBD1; V: TRBV30; CDR3: CAWGQGVAEAFF; DNA: TGTGCCTGGGGACAGGGGGTCGCTGAAGCTTTCTTT
size: .; J: TRBJ2-7; D: .; V: TRBV2; CDR3: CASSNRLTYEQYF; DNA: TGTGCCAGCTCGAACAGGCTAACCTACGAGCAGTACTTC
size: .; J: TRBJ2-3; D: .; V: TRBV2; CDR3: CASSESGTDTQYF; DNA: TGTGCCAGCAGTGAGTCAGGCACAGATACGCAGTATTTT
size: .; J: TRBJ1-2; D: TRBD1; V: TRBV7-2; CDR3: CASSLSRIGGYSYGYTF; DNA: TGTGCCAGCAGCTTATCCCGTATAGGGGGCTACAGCTATGGCTACACCTTC
size: .; J: TRBJ2-3; D: TRBD2; V: TRBV10-3; CDR3: CAINPAGGEDTQYF; DNA: TGTGCCATCAATCCAGCGGGAGGAGAAGATACGCAGTATTTT
size: .; J: TRBJ1-4; D: .; V: TRBV29-1; CDR3: CSVEVGEKLFF; DNA: TGCAGCGTTGAAGTCGGTGAAAAACTGTTTTTT
size: .; J: TRBJ1-5; D: .; V: TRBV7-8; CDR3: CASSPGFGGSSQPQHF; DNA: TGTGCCAGCAGCCCAGGGTTCGGGGGGTCTAGTCAGCCCCAGCATTTT
size: .; J: TRBJ1-5; D: TRBD1; V: TRBV28; CDR3: CASSTGARQPQHF; DNA: TGTGCCAGCAGTACAGGGGCGCGGCAGCCCCAGCATTTT
size: .; J: TRBJ1-3; D: .; V: TRBV5-5; CDR3: CASSLSPGHNSGNTIYF; DNA: TGTGCCAGCAGCTTGTCGCCAGGACACAACTCTGGAAACACCATATATTTT
size: few; J: TRBJ2-5; D: .; V: TRBV4-1; CDR3: CASSQGPRASAKQETQYF; DNA: TGCGCCAGCAGCCAAGGTCCGAGAGCTAGCGCTAAACAAGAGACCCAGTACTTC
size: once; J: TRBJ1-5; D: .; V: TRBV7-9; CDR3: CASSLAQGGQPQHF; DNA: TGTGCCAGCAGCTTAGCGCAGGGTGGTCAGCCCCAGCATTTT
size: .; J: TRBJ2-5; D: .; V: TRBV2; CDR3: CASSDSYQETQYF; DNA: TGTGCCAGCAGTGACAGTTACCAAGAGACCCAGTACTTC
size: once; J: TRBJ2-4; D: TRBD2; V: TRBV7-2; CDR3: CASSFGAIGGAKNIQYF; DNA: TGTGCCAGCAGCTTCGGGGCCATCGGGGGGGCCAAAAACATTCAGTACTTC
size: .; J: TRBJ2-5; D: .; V: TRBV6-5; CDR3: CASGPGTLQETQYF; DNA: TGTGCCAGCGGACCCGGGACACTTCAAGAGACCCAGTACTTC
size: .; J: TRBJ2-5; D: .; V: TRBV6-1; CDR3: CASSLGIRETQYF; DNA: TGTGCCAGCAGCCTCGGGATCCGGGAGACCCAGTACTTC
size: .; J: TRBJ2-2; D: TRBD2; V: TRBV7-9; CDR3: CASSHSRTSDNTGELFF; DNA: TGTGCCAGCAGCCACTCGCGGACTAGCGACAACACCGGGGAGCTGTTTTTT
size: few; J: TRBJ2-3; D: .; V: TRBV7-2; CDR3: CASSPDRSTDTQYF; DNA: TGTGCCAGCAGCCCGGACAGAAGCACAGATACGCAGTATTTT
size: once; J: TRBJ2-6; D: .; V: TRBV29-1; CDR3: CSASSGANVLTF; DNA: TGCAGCGCCTCGTCTGGGGCCAACGTCCTGACTTTC
size: few; J: TRBJ2-1; D: .; V: TRBV11-3; CDR3: CASSLGLINEQFF; DNA: TGTGCCAGCAGCTTAGGTCTAATCAATGAGCAGTTCTTC
size: .; J: TRBJ1-1; D: .; V: TRBV19; CDR3: CASSTGTLNTEAFF; DNA: TGTGCCAGTAGTACCGGGACACTGAACACTGAAGCTTTCTTT
size: .; J: TRBJ2-1; D: TRBD1; V: TRBV28; CDR3: CASSPGTGPYNEQFF; DNA: TGTGCCAGCAGTCCCGGGACAGGTCCCTACAATGAGCAGTTCTTC
size: few; J: TRBJ1-1; D: TRBD1; V: TRBV9; CDR3: CASSDPGQGTEAFF; DNA: TGTGCCAGCAGCGACCCTGGACAGGGGACTGAAGCTTTCTTT
size: .; J: TRBJ1-3; D: .; V: TRBV21-1; CDR3: CASSKVLQGAQITIYF; DNA: TGTGCCAGCAGCAAAGTTCTCCAGGGGGCTCAAATCACCATATATTTT
size: .; J: TRBJ2-7; D: .; V: TRBV23-1; CDR3: CAGKQGSEQYF; DNA: TGCGCCGGGAAACAGGGAAGCGAGCAGTACTTC
size: .; J: TRBJ1-1; D: .; V: TRBV10-3; CDR3: CAIRGAGHAEAFF; DNA: TGTGCCATCAGGGGGGCAGGGCACGCTGAAGCTTTCTTT
size: .; J: TRBJ2-5; D: .; V: TRBV5-1; CDR3: CASSSDRSQETQYF; DNA: TGCGCCAGCAGCTCAGACAGGTCCCAAGAGACCCAGTACTTC
size: .; J: TRBJ2-7; D: TRBD2; V: TRBV6-1; CDR3: CASSEEVGGPGEQYF; DNA: TGTGCCAGCAGTGAAGAGGTGGGAGGGCCAGGCGAGCAGTACTTC
size: .; J: TRBJ2-5; D: TRBD1; V: TRBV9; CDR3: CASSVSPGTGAGETQYF; DNA: TGTGCCAGCAGCGTCAGTCCCGGGACAGGTGCGGGAGAGACCCAGTACTTC
size: .; J: TRBJ2-7; D: TRBD2; V: TRBV4-2; CDR3: CASSQYSGTSGTYEQYF; DNA: TGTGCCAGCAGCCAATACAGCGGGACTAGCGGGACCTACGAGCAGTACTTC
size: .; J: TRBJ2-4; D: TRBD1; V: TRBV6-1; CDR3: CASSGQGVNIQYF; DNA: TGTGCCAGCAGTGGACAGGGCGTGAACATTCAGTACTTC
size: few; J: TRBJ1-2; D: .; V: TRBV7-9; CDR3: CASSPTYRDGYTF; DNA: TGTGCCAGCAGCCCAACTTACAGGGACGGCTACACCTTC
size: .; J: TRBJ2-3; D: TRBD1; V: TRBV6-1; CDR3: CASSLRDRGTDTQYF; DNA: TGTGCCAGCTCCTTACGGGACAGGGGCACAGATACGCAGTATTTT
size: .; J: TRBJ2-7; D: .; V: TRBV11-3; CDR3: CASSPWRGPILEQYF; DNA: TGTGCCAGCAGCCCCTGGCGGGGCCCGATCCTCGAGCAGTACTTC
size: .; J: TRBJ2-5; D: .; V: TRBV5-1; CDR3: CASSNRGETQYF; DNA: TGCGCCAGCAGCAACCGGGGGGAGACCCAGTACTTC
size: .; J: TRBJ1-2; D: TRBD1; V: TRBV28; CDR3: CASSLTGTGDGYTF; DNA: TGTGCCAGCAGTTTAACCGGGACAGGGGATGGCTACACCTTC
size: once; J: TRBJ1-1; D: TRBD1; V: TRBV19; CDR3: CASSPDRGPGDTEAFF; DNA: TGTGCCAGTAGCCCGGACAGGGGGCCTGGGGACACTGAAGCTTTCTTT
size: .; J: TRBJ2-4; D: .; V: TRBV6-1; CDR3: CASSEALRRAKNIQYF; DNA: TGTGCCAGCAGTGAAGCCCTCCGGCGGGCCAAAAACATTCAGTACTTC